This entry lists 11 T cell receptor beta chains sequenced from one sample in a study of response to subunit inactivated influenza vaccine. TCRdb reprocessed the RT-PCR reads with MiXCR, giving one entry per CDR3 protein. This sample has approximately 500,000 distinct CDR3 sequences, with roughly 13% found just once. Sequences were derived from PBMCs from blood, sampled 40 to 50 days after vaccination. These receptors all come from a man aged 45-65 years who received an inactivated influenza vaccine.

Only a few counts were recorded for this clonotype. The V call is TRBV20-1, the J call TRBJ2-3; possibly TRBD2 for D (6 bases). Per the germline V gene, CDR1 is DFQATT and CDR2 is SNEGSKA (reference sequence). Trimming removed 2 bases at V and 1 base at J, with 25 bases between. The CDR3 totals 19 residues. CDR3 in DNA: TGCAGTGCTAGACCCCCCCCCCGTGGAGGGCCTCCCGGCACAGATACGCAGTATTTT. Amino acids: CSARPPPRGGPPGTDTQYF.

This clonotype appeared a few times. The chain has TRBV20-1 and TRBJ2-7; 8 nucleotides match TRBD1. Germline V gene data show CDR1 as DFQATT and CDR2 as SNEGSKA (reference sequence). The CDR3 is 14 residues long. V dropped 0 bases and J dropped 6; count of bases not matched to a gene: 7. CDR3 sequence reads: CSARDWTGYSEQYF. The CDR3 region has the DNA TGCAGTGCTAGAGATTGGACAGGGTATTCCGAGCAGTACTTC.

This clonotype was counted at least ten times. The chain employs TRBV4-3 and TRBJ2-7, with D perhaps TRBD1 (5 bases). The CDR3 is 14 residues long. Trimming removed 3 bases from V and 1 base from J, with 10 bases in between. Germline lookup yields CDR1 LGHNA and CDR2 YSLEER. CDR3 coding DNA: TGCGCCAGCAGCCACCTTACAGGTTCCTACGAGCAGTACTTC. As protein: CASSHLTGSYEQYF.

This clonotype is labeled as medium-sized. The chain couples TRBV29-1 to TRBJ2-1; 14 bases are a match to TRBD2. With V trimmed by 4 bases and J by 7 bases, 9 bases remained unmatched. Germline CDR1 reads SQVTM; CDR2 reads ANQGSEA. The CDR3 contains 16 residues. The CDR3 loop reads CSVAGLAGEMGNEQFF. The CDR3 coding sequence is TGCAGCGTTGCGGGACTAGCGGGAGAGATGGGTAATGAGCAGTTCTTC.

This clonotype was seen ten or more times. V and J are TRBV7-9 and TRBJ2-2; unclear D gene. This CDR3 has 15 residues. V was clipped by 2 bases and J by 5 bases, with 12 bases between them. Germline V CDR1 and CDR2: SEHNR, FQNEAQ (reference sequence). CDR3 bases: TGTGCCAGCAGCTTATTTAGGATGCGGACCGGGGAGCTGTTTTTT. Protein sequence: CASSLFRMRTGELFF.

The chain has TRBV6-1 and TRBJ1-1; TRBD1 aligns across 7 bases. V shed 7 bases and J 7 bases; nucleotides not matched to a gene: 12. Looked up from germline, CDR1 is MNHNS and CDR2 is SASEGT. The CDR3 runs 14 residues. Here the CDR3 DNA reads TGTGCCAGCACCCCCTCCGGGACAGTTCTTGAAGCTTTCTTT. Translating it yields CASTPSGTVLEAFF.

The V gene is TRBV7-2, the J gene TRBJ2-5, with 8 bases fitting TRBD1. Per germline, CDR1 SGHTA and CDR2 FQGNSA. The length of the CDR3 is 15 residues. V gave up 5 bases and J gave up 4 bases; unmatched junction bases: 9. The CDR3 DNA follows: TGTGCCAGCAGCCCATTGGACAGGGTCTTAGAGACCCAGTACTTC. Amino acids: CASSPLDRVLETQYF.

This clonotype was detected only a few times. This chain links TRBV24-1 with TRBJ2-2; D may be TRBD1 (6 bases). The V end was cut by 6 bases, the J end by 6 bases, with 31 bases between. The germline V gene encodes CDR1 KGHDR and CDR2 SFDVKD. The CDR3 has 20 residues. The CDR3 DNA reads TGTGCCACCAGTAGCATCGACACGGTTTGGGGGCGAGAACGCTCCGGGGAGCTGTTTTTT. This encodes CATSSIDTVWGRERSGELFF.

The chain combines TRBV2 with TRBJ2-3; TRBD2 matches at 8 bases. The junction had 11 bases not matched to a gene; V was cut back by 6 bases and J by 6 bases. In germline, CDR1 is SNHLY, CDR2 FYNNEI. The CDR3 sequence is 15 residues long. The CDR3: CASSGSGGPLDTQYF. For the CDR3, the DNA is TGTGCCAGCAGCGGAAGCGGGGGCCCTCTGGATACGCAGTATTTT.

The rearrangement joins TRBV6-1 to TRBJ1-2, with 9 nucleotides matching TRBD1. The CDR3 consists of 15 residues. With 6 bases clipped from V and 3 bases from J, the junction kept 8 bases outside the gene matches. Germline values: CDR1 MNHNS, CDR2 SASEGT. The CDR3 reads CASRNMDRGDYGYTF. CDR3 sequence (DNA): TGTGCCAGCAGAAATATGGACAGGGGAGACTATGGCTACACCTTC.

This clonotype was picked up many times. The chain combines TRBV7-2 with TRBJ2-5; 7 nucleotides match TRBD1. CDR3 length equals 15 residues. Germline V lookup: CDR1 SGHTA, CDR2 FQGNSA. Germline trimming cut 3 bases from V and 5 bases from J; bases unmatched to any gene: 9. For the CDR3, the DNA is TGTGCCAGCAGCTTCACCGACAGGGAATGGGAGACCCAGTACTTC. This gives the protein CASSFTDREWETQYF.